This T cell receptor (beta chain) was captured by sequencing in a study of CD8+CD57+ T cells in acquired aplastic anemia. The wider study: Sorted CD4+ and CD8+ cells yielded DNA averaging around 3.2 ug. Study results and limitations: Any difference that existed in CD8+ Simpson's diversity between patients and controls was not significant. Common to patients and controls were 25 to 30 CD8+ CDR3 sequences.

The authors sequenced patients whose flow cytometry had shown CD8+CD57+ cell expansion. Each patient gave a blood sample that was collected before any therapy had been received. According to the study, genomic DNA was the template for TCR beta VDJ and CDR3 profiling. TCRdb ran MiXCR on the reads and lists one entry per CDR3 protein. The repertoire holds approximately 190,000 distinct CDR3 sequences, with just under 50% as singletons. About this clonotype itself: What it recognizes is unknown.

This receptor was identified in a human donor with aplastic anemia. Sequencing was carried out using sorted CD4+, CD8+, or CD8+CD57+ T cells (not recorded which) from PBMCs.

CDR3 amino acids: CATSVQNEAFF. CDR3 in DNA: TGTGCCACCAGTGTTCAAAATGAAGCTTTCTTT. This chain uses TRBV24-1 with TRBJ1-1; D gene ambiguous. V was shortened by 5 bases and J by 7 bases, with 7 bases between the two germline ends. From germline, CDR1 is KGHDR and CDR2 SFDVKD. The CDR3 totals 11 residues.